A single sample is the source of the 21 T cell receptor beta chains below, sequenced in a study of cytomegalovirus exposure and HLA in healthy donors. Vbeta (60) and Jbeta (13) primers were used in the PCR. Data came from immunoSEQ multiplex PCR; TCRdb stores just in-frame clones and leaves some out. The profile covers approximately 140,000 clones, with roughly two thirds appearing a single time and approximately 1.7% taken by the ten largest. The sequencing sample was made of PBMCs. The receptors here all came from a male donor in good health and CMV-seronegative.

The gene calls are TRBV4-1 and TRBJ1-3, with a tentative D call TRBD1 (6 bases). This CDR3 is built from 14 residues. Germline values: CDR1 MGHRA, CDR2 YSYEKL. Trimming removed 1 base at V and 8 bases at J, with 12 bases between. The DNA of the CDR3 is TGCGCCAGCAGCCAAGGGGGGCAGTCCGACACCATATATTTT. It encodes CASSQGGQSDTIYF.

The rearrangement joins TRBV4-3 to TRBJ2-7, with a tentative D call TRBD1 (5 bases). V lost 2 bases and J 0 bases, leaving 11 bases between the germline ends. CDR1 and CDR2 (germline): LGHNA, YSLEER. This CDR3 is built from 15 residues. Here the CDR3 DNA reads TGCGCCAGCAGCCAAAACCCAGGGCTCTCCTACGAGCAGTACTTC. Translating gives CASSQNPGLSYEQYF.

The J gene is TRBJ2-1, the V gene TRBV5-1, with a tentative D call TRBD2 (7 bases). Trimming stripped 5 bases from V and 0 bases from J, with 18 bases between. CDR3 length equals 17 residues. Germline values: CDR1 SGHRS, CDR2 YFSETQ. This chain's CDR3 is CASRPLQGRGSYNEQFF. The CDR3 region has the DNA TGCGCCAGCAGGCCACTCCAGGGGAGGGGCTCCTACAATGAGCAGTTCTTC.

This chain connects TRBV7-8 to TRBJ1-1; D perhaps matches TRBD1 (5 bases). The germline V and J ends were trimmed by 6 bases and 9 bases, with 14 bases remaining between them. The V gene's germline CDR1 is SGHVS and CDR2 FQNEAQ. There are 12 residues in the CDR3. CDR3 sequence (DNA): TGTGCCAGCAGGGGGGGTGGGAGGAAAGCTTTCTTT. Translating it yields CASRGGGRKAFF.

The rearrangement joins TRBV5-4 to TRBJ2-2, with TRBD2 as a possible D gene (6 bases). Germline V gene lookup returns CDR1 SGHNT and CDR2 YYREEE (reference sequence). Deletions cut 3 bases from V and 7 bases from J, with 19 bases between. The CDR3 loop spans 16 amino acids. CDR3 in DNA: TGTGCCAGCAGCTACCCCGCTACCTCTAGCGTCGGGGAGCTGTTTTTT. Translating it yields CASSYPATSSVGELFF.

The rearrangement links TRBV28 to TRBJ2-2; perhaps TRBD2 as D (6 bases). The CDR3 contains 14 residues. V gave up 3 bases and J gave up 3 bases, with 8 bases separating them. CDR1 is MDHEN and CDR2 is SYDVKM in the germline V gene. The DNA of the CDR3 is TGTGCCAGCAGTTTTACGGGGGACACCGGGGAGCTGTTTTTT. Its protein is CASSFTGDTGELFF.

The chain recombines TRBV7-9 with TRBJ2-5; possible D gene TRBD2, 8 bases. The DNA matches TRBJ2-7 better at its end, which makes the J call doubtful. Germline V CDR1 and CDR2: SEHNR, FQNEAQ (reference sequence). There are 17 residues in the CDR3. The CDR3 is CASSPGGDSPWTYEQYF. The CDR3 DNA reads TGTGCCAGCAGCCCCGGGGGGGACAGCCCCTGGACATACGAGCAGTACTTC.

The gene calls are TRBV6-4 and TRBJ2-1; the match to TRBD2 covers 8 bases. J gave up 8 bases and V 6 bases, and 15 bases lay outside the gene matches. This CDR3 is built from 16 residues. Germline CDR1 reads MRHNA; CDR2 reads SNTAGT. The CDR3 coding sequence is TGTGCCAGCAGCCACGCCGGGGGGGCCTTAGGTTATGAGCAGTTCTTC. Encoded protein: CASSHAGGALGYEQFF.

This chain uses TRBV27 with TRBJ2-1; 7 bases fit TRBD2. After removal of 8 bases from V and 9 bases from J, the junction contained 19 bases not matched to a gene. The CDR3 has 16 amino acids. Germline assignment: CDR1 MNHEY and CDR2 SMNVEV (reference sequence). The CDR3, as DNA: TGTGCCAGCGGGGCGGGCCTTGGTCTTAGCGGGTCTGAGCAGTTCTTC. Residues: CASGAGLGLSGSEQFF.

The rearrangement joins TRBV28 to TRBJ1-2, with 9 bases identical to TRBD1. V lost 7 bases, J lost 8 bases, and 5 bases stayed unmatched. Germline CDR1 is MDHEN and CDR2 is SYDVKM. The CDR3 length is 12 residues. The CDR3 loop reads CASTTQGAGYTF. The CDR3 DNA is TGTGCCAGCACAACACAGGGGGCCGGCTACACCTTC.

This chain connects TRBV7-9 to TRBJ2-3; a weak D match, TRBD2 (6 bases). The germline V gene has CDR1 SEHNR and CDR2 FQNEAQ (reference sequence). With 7 bases removed from V and 0 bases from J, the gap between germline ends came to 11 bases. CDR3 size: 14 residues. In nucleotides, the CDR3 is TGTGCCAGCACCGGGGGTGGGAGCACAGATACGCAGTATTTT. Protein sequence: CASTGGGSTDTQYF.

This clone was recorded a few times. The V gene is TRBV29-1, the J gene TRBJ1-2; D uncertain. The germline V gene has CDR1 SQVTM and CDR2 ANQGSEA. The V end lost 4 bases, the J end lost 1 base, and 13 bases lay between the germline ends. The CDR3 is 14 residues long. The chain's CDR3 is CSVVIGLSNYGYTF. The DNA of the CDR3 is TGCAGCGTTGTCATCGGTCTAAGTAACTATGGCTACACCTTC.

This clone has a handful of counts. V gene TRBV5-1 combines with J gene TRBJ1-1, with D possibly TRBD1 on 5 matching bases. The CDR3 consists of 15 residues. CDR1 is SGHRS, CDR2 YFSETQ, per germline. V was shortened by 5 bases and J by 6 bases, with 20 bases between the two germline ends. The CDR3 DNA sequence: TGCGCCAGCAGATCCCAGAGCGGGGGGATGGCTGAAGCTTTCTTT. It is translated as CASRSQSGGMAEAFF.

The V gene is TRBV5-1, the J gene TRBJ2-3; 10 bases align to TRBD2. Germline lookup yields CDR1 SGHRS and CDR2 YFSETQ. The J segment lost 8 bases and the V segment lost 0 bases, leaving 3 bases of the junction unmatched. The CDR3 is made up of 14 amino acids. The CDR3 DNA reads TGCGCCAGCAGCTTGGAAGCGGGGGGGGGTACGCAGTATTTT. Translated, it gives CASSLEAGGGTQYF.

The V and J genes are TRBV6-5 and TRBJ2-3; D gene unclear. Germline loops: CDR1 MNHEY, CDR2 SVGAGI. Trimming removed 0 bases from V and 6 bases from J, with 7 bases in between. CDR3 length: 13 residues. The CDR3 protein is CASSYSYFDTQYF. The CDR3 DNA is TGTGCCAGCAGTTACTCGTACTTCGATACGCAGTATTTT.

The sample holds a few counts of this clone. CDR3 DNA: TGTGCCAGTAGTAGCCCCTTGGGACAGTATAGCAATCAGCCCCAGCATTTT. The encoded protein is CASSSPLGQYSNQPQHF. The chain employs TRBV19 and TRBJ1-5; 7 bases line up with TRBD1. Losses at the gene ends were 4 bases for V and 0 bases for J; bases not matched to a gene: 9. The CDR3 totals 17 residues. CDR1 is LNHDA and CDR2 is SQIVND in the germline V gene (reference sequence).

CDR3 residues: CASSPTRTGTSGANVLTF. CDR3 DNA: TGTGCCAGCTCACCAACTAGGACAGGTACCTCTGGGGCCAACGTCCTGACTTTC. The chain is built from TRBV18 and TRBJ2-6, with 7 bases matching TRBD1. There are 18 residues in the CDR3. The germline V gene has CDR1 KGHSH and CDR2 LQKENI. V dropped 2 bases and J dropped 0; count of bases not matched to a gene: 7.

The chain uses TRBV7-2 and TRBJ1-1; 9 bases fit TRBD1. The germline gives CDR1 SGHTA, CDR2 FQGNSA. This CDR3 comprises 17 residues. V lost 3 bases to trimming and J lost 6 bases; unmatched junction nucleotides: 14. The CDR3 DNA reads as TGTGCCAGCAGCTTGGTATTGGGGGGACAGGGCATGGCTGAAGCTTTCTTT. Protein: CASSLVLGGQGMAEAFF.

The rearrangement uses TRBV2 and TRBJ2-7; a possible D gene is TRBD2 (6 bases). The CDR3 is 15 amino acids. V dropped 6 bases and J dropped 2 bases, with 17 bases sitting between them. Germline CDR1 is SNHLY and CDR2 is FYNNEI. In DNA, the CDR3 is TGTGCCAGCAGCGATACGGACATAGCGGCCTACGAGCAGTACTTC. Translation: CASSDTDIAAYEQYF. Using reference TRBV2 and TRBJ2-7 for the parts outside the CDR3, the full variable domain is EPEVTQTPSHQVTQMGQEVILRCVPISNHLYFYWYRQILGQKVEFLVSFYNNEISEKSEIFDDQFSVERPDGSNFTLKIRSTKLEDSAMYFCASSDTDIAAYEQYFGPGTRLTVT.

CDR3 residues: CASSPTGGNQPQHF. In DNA, the CDR3 is TGTGCCAGCAGCCCGACAGGGGGAAATCAGCCCCAGCATTTT. The chain employs TRBV9 and TRBJ1-5, with 9 bases aligning to TRBD1. The CDR3 loop spans 14 amino acids. CDR1 SGDLS and CDR2 YYNGEE come from the germline V gene. Trimming cost V 4 bases and J 4 bases; bases outside gene matches: 3.

This sequence joins TRBV5-8 and TRBJ1-4, with 9 bases identical to TRBD1. Germline CDR1 reads SGHTS; CDR2 reads YDEGEE. J lost 2 bases, V lost 2 bases, and 1 base had no gene match. The length of the CDR3 is 15 residues. The DNA of the CDR3 is TGTGCCAGCAGCTTACAGGGGGCGACTAATGAAAAACTGTTTTTT. This codes for CASSLQGATNEKLFF.